Below, 21 T cell receptor beta chains from the same sample are listed, as sequenced in a study of vaccination and CD4 T cells after COVID-19. Their cognate antigens are unknown. An Oncomine TCR Beta short-read assay was used to sequence the DNA from cultured CD4+ T cells. One entry per CDR3 protein results from TCRdb running MiXCR on the PCR reads. The sample carries 10,000 to 15,000 distinct CDR3 sequences, around 56% recorded once. Treatment here: approximately 11-day PBMC culture with coronavirus spike peptide pools or control peptides (ViraFEST assay). Sequencing was performed on CD4+ T cells from blood, cultured in vitro. The origin of the receptors is a human donor who had recovered from COVID-19.

The V and J genes are TRBV12-3 or TRBV12-4 and TRBJ2-2; perhaps TRBD2 as D (6 bases). V lost 6 bases to trimming and J lost 7 bases, with 15 bases between them. The CDR3 runs 14 residues. The CDR3, as DNA: TGTGCCAGCAGCTGGAACGGGGGTCTCGGGGAGCTGTTTTTT. It codes for CASSWNGGLGELFF.

The chain joins TRBV5-5 to TRBJ2-5; 8 bases line up with TRBD2. Germline lookup yields CDR1 SGHKS and CDR2 YYEKEE (reference sequence). This CDR3 has 14 residues. V was pared by 1 base and J by 2 bases, with 1 base of the junction left unmatched. In nucleotides, the CDR3 is TGTGCCAGCAGCTTGTTAGCGGGGCAAGAGACCCAGTACTTC. Translating it yields CASSLLAGQETQYF. Together with reference TRBV5-5 and TRBJ2-5, the CDR3 gives the full variable domain: DAGVTQSPTHLIKTRGQQVTLRCSPISGHKSVSWYQQVLGQGPQFIFQYYEKEERGRGNFPDRFSARQFPNYSSELNVNALLLGDSALYLCASSLLAGQETQYFGPGTRLLVL.

The chain has TRBV20-1 and TRBJ2-3, with 11 positions matching TRBD2. Germline CDR1 and CDR2: DFQATT and SNEGSKA (reference sequence). This CDR3 is built from 18 residues. Trimming cost V 3 bases and J 3 bases; bases outside gene matches: 14. CDR3 coding DNA: TGCAGTGCTAGCCACGGGACTAGCGGAGACGTTAGGACAGATACGCAGTATTTT. Encoded protein: CSASHGTSGDVRTDTQYF.

The chain uses TRBV20-1 and TRBJ2-1; 14 nucleotides match TRBD2. The germline V gene encodes CDR1 DFQATT and CDR2 SNEGSKA (reference sequence). V shed 6 bases, J shed 5 bases, and the junction held 6 bases outside the gene matches. This CDR3 contains 15 residues. CDR3 protein: CSAAGLAGGHNEQFF. The CDR3 DNA follows: TGCAGTGCGGCAGGACTAGCGGGAGGCCACAATGAGCAGTTCTTC.

This clonotype was counted between two and nine times. The J gene is TRBJ1-2, the V gene TRBV5-6, with D perhaps TRBD1 (6 bases). V lost 0 bases and J lost 8, with 17 bases in between. CDR3 size: 15 residues. Germline-derived CDR1 and CDR2 are SGHDT and YYEEEE. The DNA for the CDR3 is TGTGCCAGCAGCTTGGTCGGACAGTCGTCTGGGGGCTACACCTTC. Translation gives CASSLVGQSSGGYTF.

The V call is TRBV20-1, the J call TRBJ2-7, with 10 bases matching TRBD2. This CDR3 spans 14 amino acids. With 1 base clipped from V and 3 bases from J, the junction kept 3 bases outside the gene matches. Germline V gene lookup returns CDR1 DFQATT and CDR2 SNEGSKA (reference sequence). The CDR3 is CSARVAGGHYEQYF. In DNA form, the CDR3 reads TGCAGTGCTAGAGTAGCGGGAGGCCACTACGAGCAGTACTTC.

J is TRBJ2-3 and V is TRBV7-9; D is possibly TRBD1 or TRBD2 (5 bases each). The CDR3 has 15 amino acids. Trimming removed 2 bases at V and 1 base at J, with 10 bases between. Germline-derived CDR1 and CDR2 are SEHNR and FQNEAQ (reference sequence). CDR3 region: CASSLWVGGTDTQYF. As DNA, the CDR3 is TGTGCCAGCAGCTTATGGGTGGGGGGCACAGATACGCAGTATTTT.

This clonotype showed up just a few times. The chain carries TRBV6-4 and TRBJ2-1; D unclear. Trimming shortened V by 2 bases and J by 5 bases, and 7 bases separated the two germline ends. The CDR3 runs to 13 residues. Germline V gene sequence: CDR1 MRHNA, CDR2 SNTAGT. The CDR3 DNA is TGTGCCAGCAGTGACAGGGTTAACAATGAGCAGTTCTTC. Encoded protein: CASSDRVNNEQFF.

This clonotype was detected a few times. The gene calls are TRBV7-2 and TRBJ2-2, with D unresolved. Germline CDR1 and CDR2: SGHTA and FQGNSA. Between the trimmed V and J ends, which lost 3 bases and 4 bases, there was a span of 3 bases. This CDR3 has 12 residues. The CDR3 spells CASSLLTGELFF. The CDR3 DNA reads as TGTGCCAGCAGCTTGCTCACCGGGGAGCTGTTTTTT.

This clonotype was picked up a small number of times. The rearrangement links TRBV20-1 to TRBJ1-2; D might be TRBD1 (5 bases). Germline CDR1 and CDR2: DFQATT and SNEGSKA (reference sequence). The CDR3 totals 12 residues. Trimming removed 6 bases at V and 2 bases at J, with 10 bases between. The CDR3 loop reads CSAADKNYGYTF. The CDR3 bases are TGCAGTGCGGCGGACAAAAACTATGGCTACACCTTC.

The CDR3 region is CAWNAGGRNQPQHF. CDR3 DNA: TGTGCCTGGAATGCAGGGGGCCGAAATCAGCCCCAGCATTTT. The chain uses TRBV30 and TRBJ1-5; 8 bases agree with TRBD1. This CDR3 comprises 14 residues. The ends lost 4 bases at V and 4 bases at J; junction bases unmatched: 6. CDR1 is GTSNPN and CDR2 is SVGIG in the germline V gene (reference sequence).

This chain joins TRBV5-1 and TRBJ2-5, with TRBD2 matching 14 bases. The CDR3 is made up of 18 amino acids. Germline V CDR1 and CDR2: SGHRS, YFSETQ. J lost 5 bases, V lost 4 bases, and 13 bases had no gene match. CDR3 residues: CASSGGVGLAGAGETQYF. The CDR3 coding sequence is TGCGCCAGCAGCGGGGGAGTGGGACTAGCGGGAGCGGGTGAGACCCAGTACTTC.

This chain connects TRBV25-1 to TRBJ2-1; TRBD1 might be the D (6 bases). Germline V gene lookup returns CDR1 MGHDK and CDR2 SYGVNS. The V end was cut by 0 bases, the J end by 10 bases, with 13 bases between. The CDR3 is 14 amino acids. The CDR3 reads CASSEYLDSQEQFF. For the CDR3, the DNA is TGTGCCAGCAGTGAATATTTGGACAGTCAGGAGCAGTTCTTC.

This clonotype was recorded a few times. The chain has TRBV28 and TRBJ2-5; TRBD1 is a possible D gene (5 bases). The CDR3 runs 15 residues. Germline values: CDR1 MDHEN, CDR2 SYDVKM. The ends were cut back, 5 bases at V and 6 bases at J, with 19 bases in the middle. The CDR3 DNA reads TGTGCCAGCAGTCAGAGGACACCAAAGACACAGACCCAGTACTTC. Protein: CASSQRTPKTQTQYF. The full variable domain, with the rest looked up from reference TRBV28 and TRBJ2-5, is DVKVTQSSRYLVKRTGEKVFLECVQDMDHENMFWYRQDPGLGLRLIYFSYDVKMKEKGDIPEGYSVSREKKERFSLILESASTNQTSMYLCASSQRTPKTQTQYFGPGTRLLVL.

The J gene is TRBJ2-6, the V gene TRBV25-1; D unclear. Germline V CDR1 and CDR2: MGHDK, SYGVNS. The length of the CDR3 is 16 residues. V was clipped by 5 bases and J by 0 bases, with 11 bases between them. CDR3 bases: TGTGCCAGCAGTCCATACGAGAGCTCTGGGGCCAACGTCCTGACTTTC. It yields the protein CASSPYESSGANVLTF.

This clonotype was seen a few times. The rearrangement links TRBV12-3 or TRBV12-4 to TRBJ1-2, with D possibly being TRBD1 (6 bases). CDR3 length: 13 residues. Trimming shortened V by 8 bases and J by 7 bases, and 17 bases separated the two germline ends. CDR3 protein: CASVLAGAGGYTF. CDR3 nucleotide sequence: TGTGCCAGCGTTCTTGCGGGGGCGGGTGGCTACACCTTC.

V usage is TRBV4-1 and J usage is TRBJ2-3, with 14 bases lining up with TRBD2. CDR1 and CDR2 from the germline V gene are MGHRA and YSYEKL. The CDR3 contains 17 residues. After removal of 2 bases from V and 5 bases from J, the junction contained 6 bases not matched to a gene. CDR3 nucleotide sequence: TGCGCCAGCAGCCAACTAGGGACTAGCGGGAGTGGAGATACGCAGTATTTT. Translated: CASSQLGTSGSGDTQYF.

This clonotype was seen a few times. The chain links TRBV5-1 to TRBJ2-5; D is undetermined. CDR3 length equals 15 residues. In germline, CDR1 is SGHRS, CDR2 YFSETQ. Trimming left V 0 bases short and J 6 bases short, with 15 bases between. As DNA, the CDR3 is TGCGCCAGCAGCTTGGGAGGCGTGGGCCCCCAGACCCAGTACTTC. Translated, it gives CASSLGGVGPQTQYF.

V and J are TRBV19 and TRBJ2-7, with TRBD2 identical over 10 bases. The CDR3 extends over 14 amino acids. Germline CDR1 reads LNHDA; CDR2 reads SQIVND (reference sequence). V was clipped by 5 bases and J by 3 bases; unmatched bases: 4. The CDR3 region is CASSLSSGSYEQYF. CDR3 coding DNA: TGTGCCAGTAGTTTGTCTAGCGGGAGCTACGAGCAGTACTTC. The variable domain in full, completed from reference TRBV19 and TRBJ2-7, reads DGGITQSPKYLFRKEGQNVTLSCEQNLNHDAMYWYRQDPGQGLRLIYYSQIVNDFQKGDIAEGYSVSREKKESFPLTVTSAQKNPTAFYLCASSLSSGSYEQYFGPGTRLTVT.

The V gene is TRBV27, the J gene TRBJ1-6, with unresolved D. Trimming cost V 3 bases and J 3 bases, with 6 bases left between them. The CDR3 length is 14 residues. Germline lookup yields CDR1 MNHEY and CDR2 SMNVEV (reference sequence). CDR3 DNA sequence: TGTGCCAGCAGTTTCCGGGACTATAATTCACCCCTCCACTTT. Protein: CASSFRDYNSPLHF.

In this sample, this clonotype turned up a few times. The gene calls are TRBV24-1 and TRBJ2-3; 10 positions match TRBD2. V was pared by 6 bases and J by 3 bases, with 5 bases of the junction left unmatched. There are 15 residues in the CDR3. Looked up from germline, CDR1 is KGHDR and CDR2 is SFDVKD. This CDR3 is CATSRASGRTDTQYF. Written as DNA, the CDR3 is TGTGCCACCAGTCGTGCTAGCGGGAGAACAGATACGCAGTATTTT.